The source of this T cell receptor beta chain is a study of control samples from healthy donors and cancer patients. The method was immunoSEQ multiplex PCR; TCRdb's version includes in-frame clones alone and lacks a portion of them. The sample lists about 160,000 clones; approximately 94% were seen once. V shed 4 bases and J shed 3 bases, with 12 bases lying between them. The CDR3 consists of 15 residues. The germline CDR1 and CDR2 sequences are MRHNA and SNTAGT. The sample consisted of PBMCs. The chain employs TRBV6-4 and TRBJ2-2; tentatively, D is TRBD1 (6 bases). This clonotype originated in a man between 60 and 75 years old with colorectal cancer. The CDR3 spells CASSVGDTYTGELFF. The CDR3 DNA sequence: TGTGCCAGCAGTGTCGGGGACACCTACACCGGGGAGCTGTTTTTT.